Following are 30 T cell receptor beta chains from one sample sequenced in a study of T cell responses to AZD1222 COVID-19 vaccine. Data came from immunoSEQ multiplex PCR; TCRdb stores just in-frame clones and leaves some out. The top ten hold around 2.3% of the sample, which has more than 140,000 clones, more than 70% seen once. This specimen consisted of peripheral blood, obtained on day 0 of AZD1222 vaccination. The receptors here all came from an adult in good health.

This chain uses TRBV28 with TRBJ1-1; D gene unclear. CDR1 and CDR2 from the germline V gene are MDHEN and SYDVKM. This CDR3 is 14 amino acids long. Trimming shortened V by 1 base and J by 0 bases, and 6 bases separated the two germline ends. The CDR3 nucleotides read TGTGCCAGCAGTTTATCCAGGCTGAACACTGAAGCTTTCTTT. Translated, it gives CASSLSRLNTEAFF.

The rearrangement joins TRBV6-5 to TRBJ2-5; D remains ambiguous. Looked up from germline, CDR1 is MNHEY and CDR2 is SVGAGI. The CDR3 is made up of 15 amino acids. V dropped 8 bases and J dropped 1 base, with 17 bases sitting between them. The CDR3 loop reads CASRRAPLLQETQYF. CDR3 bases: TGTGCCAGCCGCCGTGCCCCCCTTCTCCAAGAGACCCAGTACTTC.

The V gene is TRBV7-9, the J gene TRBJ1-2, with D perhaps TRBD1 (5 bases). Germline V lookup: CDR1 SEHNR, CDR2 FQNEAQ (reference sequence). V lost 2 bases and J lost 4, with 11 bases in between. The CDR3 sequence is 14 residues long. As DNA, the CDR3 is TGTGCCAGCAGCTTACTTTCAGGGACCTATGGCTACACCTTC. This encodes CASSLLSGTYGYTF. The full variable domain, completed using reference TRBV7-9 and TRBJ1-2, is DTGVSQNPRHKITKRGQNVTFRCDPISEHNRLYWYRQTLGQGPEFLTYFQNEAQLEKSRLLSDRFSAERPKGSFSTLEIQRTEQGDSAMYLCASSLLSGTYGYTFGSGTRLTVV.

The CDR3 DNA reads TGCGCCAGCAGCGGCGGGACAGGTGGCTATGGCTACACCTTC. Protein product: CASSGGTGGYGYTF. The chain carries TRBV5-1 and TRBJ1-2; TRBD1 matches at 8 bases. V trimming: 4 bases; J trimming: 4 bases; junction bases outside the gene matches: 6. The CDR3 runs to 14 residues. Germline values: CDR1 SGHRS, CDR2 YFSETQ.

This rearrangement joins TRBV19 to TRBJ1-1; 8 bases map to TRBD1. From germline, CDR1 is LNHDA and CDR2 SQIVND (reference sequence). The ends lost 5 bases at V and 3 bases at J; junction bases unmatched: 8. The CDR3 loop spans 15 amino acids. The CDR3 nucleotides are TGTGCCAGTAGTCTGGGGACAGGTAGGCACACTGAAGCTTTCTTT. Its protein is CASSLGTGRHTEAFF.

The chain joins TRBV11-2 to TRBJ1-3, with a possible D match to TRBD1 (5 bases). Germline CDR1 is SGHAT and CDR2 is FQNNGV. The V gene lost 5 bases and the J gene lost 0 bases, with 17 bases spanning the gap. CDR3 size: 17 residues. This CDR3 is CASSTGPFRVSGNTIYF. CDR3 DNA: TGTGCCAGCAGCACAGGTCCCTTCAGGGTCTCTGGAAACACCATATATTTT.

This sequence joins TRBV10-1 and TRBJ2-4, with D perhaps TRBD1 (6 bases). V was trimmed by 4 bases and J by 2 bases, leaving 15 bases between them. The CDR3 loop spans 16 amino acids. From germline, CDR1 is WNHNN and CDR2 SYGVQD (reference sequence). CDR3 amino acids: CASSVPGTPTKNIQYF. CDR3 DNA: TGCGCCAGCAGTGTCCCCGGGACACCAACCAAAAACATTCAGTACTTC.

The genes are TRBV6-1 and TRBJ1-5, with no clear D. This CDR3 is built from 13 residues. Germline V lookup: CDR1 MNHNS, CDR2 SASEGT. V was trimmed by 2 bases and J by 6 bases, leaving 8 bases between them. CDR3 amino acids: CASSETPSQPQHF. The DNA for the CDR3 is TGTGCCAGCAGTGAAACCCCCAGTCAGCCCCAGCATTTT.

The chain employs TRBV28 and TRBJ1-1; 8 bases line up with TRBD1. Per the germline V gene, CDR1 is MDHEN and CDR2 is SYDVKM. The CDR3 length is 15 residues. V lost 5 bases and J lost 2; bases outside the gene matches: 7. The CDR3 DNA sequence: TGTGCCAGCAGTGTGTCAGGGGGCTTTAACACTGAAGCTTTCTTT. Translation: CASSVSGGFNTEAFF.

The chain employs TRBV5-1 and TRBJ2-2; maybe TRBD2 (5 bases). The V gene's germline CDR1 is SGHRS and CDR2 YFSETQ. This CDR3 comprises 18 residues. Trimming stripped 0 bases from V and 4 bases from J, with 19 bases between. In nucleotides, the CDR3 is TGCGCCAGCAGCTTGGGATCTGGGAGCCCCGAGGCCACCGGGGAGCTGTTTTTT. Translated: CASSLGSGSPEATGELFF.

V is TRBV7-2 and J is TRBJ1-2; 7 bases map to TRBD1. The length of the CDR3 is 15 residues. The germline gives CDR1 SGHTA, CDR2 FQGNSA. The V segment lost 6 bases and the J segment 4 bases; nucleotides outside the gene matches: 11. The CDR3: CASRRTGGQIYGYTF. The CDR3 DNA sequence: TGTGCCAGCAGGCGGACCGGGGGACAGATCTATGGCTACACCTTC.

This clone has more than one count but fewer than ten. The V and J genes are TRBV5-6 and TRBJ2-3; 10 nucleotides line up with TRBD1. CDR1 and CDR2 from the germline V gene are SGHDT and YYEEEE. There are 16 residues in the CDR3. Trimming cost V 4 bases and J 0 bases; bases outside gene matches: 5. The DNA of the CDR3 is TGTGCCAGCAGCCGTGGACAGGGGGGAAGCACAGATACGCAGTATTTT. Translated: CASSRGQGGSTDTQYF.

This clone was counted a few times. The CDR3 DNA sequence: TGTGCCAGCAGTTACTCGGGACTAGCAGCTTACAATGAGCAGTTCTTC. This codes for CASSYSGLAAYNEQFF. This chain links TRBV6-6 with TRBJ2-1; 9 bases align to TRBD2. Germline V lookup: CDR1 MNHNY, CDR2 SVGAGI (reference sequence). The CDR3 loop spans 16 amino acids. V dropped 0 bases and J dropped 4; count of bases not matched to a gene: 4.

J is TRBJ1-4 and V is TRBV28; unclear D gene. V lost 3 bases, J lost 10 bases, and 21 bases lay in between. This CDR3 comprises 16 residues. CDR1 MDHEN and CDR2 SYDVKM come from the germline V gene. This CDR3 reads CASSFRSGGEFRKLFF. The CDR3, as DNA: TGTGCCAGCAGTTTTCGTAGCGGCGGGGAGTTTCGAAAACTGTTTTTT.

In the case of this clone: The junction and the germline gene differ at one end; a read error may be behind it. CDR3 DNA sequence: TGCGCCAGCAGCCAAGGCTCTAGCGGGGTCCTTCACTTC. Its protein is CASSQGSSGVLHF. The chain recombines TRBV4-1 with TRBJ2-7, with TRBD2 matching 9 bases. The CDR3 has 13 residues. Germline loops: CDR1 MGHRA, CDR2 YSYEKL.

The rearrangement links TRBV6-6 to TRBJ2-1, with 9 nucleotides matching TRBD2. Looked up from germline, CDR1 is MNHNY and CDR2 is SVGAGI (reference sequence). J gave up 5 bases and V 8 bases, and 7 bases lay outside the gene matches. This CDR3 region has 14 residues. CDR3 loop: CASVKGGRDNEQFF. The CDR3 DNA reads TGTGCCAGCGTAAAGGGCGGGAGGGACAATGAGCAGTTCTTC.

The chain combines TRBV12-3 or TRBV12-4 with TRBJ2-3; D uncertain. V lost 3 bases and J lost 4, with 8 bases in between. The CDR3 is made up of 13 amino acids. CDR3 residues: CASSFRSADTQYF. CDR3 nucleotide sequence: TGTGCCAGCAGTTTTAGAAGCGCAGATACGCAGTATTTT.

The rearrangement joins TRBV3-1 (or the pseudogene TRBV3-2) to TRBJ2-3, with 11 bases matching TRBD2. CDR3 size: 15 residues. The germline gives CDR1 LGHDT, CDR2 YNNKEL (reference sequence). The V and J ends lost 3 bases and 6 bases, in that order; junction bases with no gene match: 5. The CDR3 DNA follows: TGTGCCAGCAGCCATACTAGCGGGAGTGGGGATACGCAGTATTTT. Translation: CASSHTSGSGDTQYF.

The table lists this clone with a count of one. This chain uses TRBV29-1 with TRBJ1-4; D might be TRBD1 (6 bases). The CDR3 runs to 13 residues. CDR1 is SQVTM, CDR2 ANQGSEA, per germline. V was shortened by 7 bases and J by 4 bases, with 13 bases between the two germline ends. In DNA, the CDR3 is TGCAGCGGTTTTGAGGGGGGTAATGAAAAACTGTTTTTT. Amino acid sequence: CSGFEGGNEKLFF.

The gene calls are TRBV9 and TRBJ2-3; 8 nucleotides match TRBD2. Germline values: CDR1 SGDLS, CDR2 YYNGEE. J lost 3 bases, V lost 1 base, and 7 bases had no gene match. The CDR3 runs 16 residues. CDR3 DNA: TGTGCCAGCAGCGTACGAGGAGCGGGAGTAACAGATACGCAGTATTTT. As protein: CASSVRGAGVTDTQYF.

The chain couples TRBV5-4 to TRBJ1-2; D perhaps matches TRBD1 (5 bases). CDR1 and CDR2 from the germline V gene are SGHNT and YYREEE (reference sequence). With 0 bases removed from V and 5 bases from J, the gap between germline ends came to 17 bases. CDR3 length equals 16 residues. CDR3 loop: CASSLAEGGVRYGYTF. CDR3 coding DNA: TGTGCCAGCAGCTTGGCTGAGGGAGGGGTGAGGTATGGCTACACCTTC.

J is TRBJ2-7 and V is TRBV3-1 (or the pseudogene TRBV3-2); D remains unclear. CDR3 size: 14 residues. Germline CDR1 LGHDT, CDR2 YNNKEL (reference sequence). The germline V and J ends were trimmed by 0 bases and 3 bases, with 9 bases remaining between them. The DNA for the CDR3 is TGTGCCAGCAGCCAAGATCGGGCCTTCTACGAGCAGTACTTC. This translates into CASSQDRAFYEQYF.

This chain uses TRBV6-5 with TRBJ1-1; D perhaps matches TRBD1 (5 bases). Germline V gene data show CDR1 as MNHEY and CDR2 as SVGAGI. V lost 2 bases and J 1 base, leaving 14 bases between the germline ends. The CDR3 has 16 amino acids. CDR3 nucleotides: TGTGCCAGCAGTTACAGGCCGGGGCGGGGGAACACTGAAGCTTTCTTT. It encodes CASSYRPGRGNTEAFF.

The J gene is TRBJ2-3, the V gene TRBV24-1; 8 nucleotides line up with TRBD1. The germline V gene encodes CDR1 KGHDR and CDR2 SFDVKD. V shed 9 bases and J 4 bases; nucleotides not matched to a gene: 5. The CDR3 runs 13 residues. The CDR3 DNA reads as TGTGCCACCGCCGACAGGGGTCCAGATACGCAGTATTTT. Translated: CATADRGPDTQYF.

As for this clone: An end of the junction does not agree with germline; a read error may underlie this. The chain combines TRBV19 with TRBJ1-6; D not resolved. In germline, CDR1 is LNHDA, CDR2 SQIVND (reference sequence). The CDR3 runs to 15 residues. CDR3 DNA sequence: TGTGCCAGTAGTGTAGAGCGGACCGGGAATTCACCCCTCCACTTT. Amino acid sequence: CASSVERTGNSPLHF.

J is TRBJ2-7 and V is TRBV10-3, with 7 bases matching TRBD2. CDR3 length equals 17 residues. Germline values: CDR1 ENHRY, CDR2 SYGVKD. V trimming: 0 bases; J trimming: 4 bases; junction bases outside the gene matches: 12. The chain's CDR3 is CAISESKRAGALYEQYF. The CDR3 nucleotides are TGTGCCATCAGTGAGTCGAAGCGGGCGGGAGCGCTGTACGAGCAGTACTTC.

This clone has only one observation. This chain joins TRBV19 and TRBJ2-2; 7 bases map to TRBD2. With 4 bases clipped from V and 8 bases from J, the junction kept 4 bases outside the gene matches. Germline-derived CDR1 and CDR2 are LNHDA and SQIVND (reference sequence). This CDR3 comprises 13 residues. In DNA form, the CDR3 reads TGTGCCAGTAGTAGCGGGAGTTCAGGGGAGCTGTTTTTT. It yields the protein CASSSGSSGELFF.

This chain links TRBV24-1 with TRBJ1-5; D is unclear. Trimming took off 4 bases at V and 4 bases at J, with 10 bases between the two ends. The CDR3 length is 14 residues. Germline V CDR1 and CDR2: KGHDR, SFDVKD. The CDR3, as DNA: TGTGCCACCAGTGACCCTTCGGGGAATCAGCCCCAGCATTTT. It yields the protein CATSDPSGNQPQHF.

The chain carries TRBV5-1 and TRBJ1-3; D is undetermined. This CDR3 is built from 17 residues. Per germline, CDR1 SGHRS and CDR2 YFSETQ. Trimming took 0 bases from V and 0 from J, leaving 13 bases between them. This CDR3 is CASSLVAGLSSGNTIYF. CDR3 DNA: TGCGCCAGCAGCTTGGTAGCCGGGTTGAGCTCTGGAAACACCATATATTTT.

A single count supports this clone. The chain recombines TRBV6-6 with TRBJ2-7; the D gene could be TRBD1 or TRBD2 (5 bases each). Trimming removed 10 bases from V and 0 bases from J, with 10 bases in between. Looked up from germline, CDR1 is MNHNY and CDR2 is SVGAGI (reference sequence). The CDR3 loop spans 12 amino acids. DNA for the CDR3: TGTGCCACCCGGGGCAGCTCCTACGAGCAGTACTTC. Amino acids: CATRGSSYEQYF.